This is a list of T cell receptor beta chains from one sample in a study of blood T cell repertoires in COVID-19. Here immunoSEQ multiplex PCR was the method, and the copy in TCRdb shows in-frame clones only, minus some. The repertoire consists of 100,000 to 120,000 clones, with 60% to 80% occurring once and the leading ten covering under 20%. Sequencing was performed on peripheral blood. Source of these receptors: a woman of 80 years or more with active or convalescent COVID-19. Each CDR3 is given with its conserved first and last residue. Clone size is given for some rows only: seen once, a few or many times, or a class if the clone is expanded.

cdr3_aa: CASSPTPGGGELFF; clone_size: -; v_call: TRBV18
cdr3_aa: CASSIGARVDGYTF; clone_size: -; v_call: TRBV19
cdr3_aa: CASSTRLDQYTGELFF; clone_size: -; v_call: TRBV19
cdr3_aa: CASSPGLGTYNEQFF; clone_size: -; v_call: TRBV5-5
cdr3_aa: CATYGTGSEKLFF; clone_size: -; v_call: TRBV10-3
cdr3_aa: CASSQVLHLGTGYEKLFF; clone_size: once; v_call: TRBV4-2
cdr3_aa: CASSQVRGGTEAFF; clone_size: -; v_call: TRBV14
cdr3_aa: CASSSKNRLGYTF; clone_size: -; v_call: TRBV28
cdr3_aa: CASSEDTGSNEKLFF; clone_size: -; v_call: TRBV6-1
cdr3_aa: CASSPPPGYRVVDTQYF; clone_size: once; v_call: TRBV18
cdr3_aa: CASSMAGTTETQYF; clone_size: -; v_call: TRBV19
cdr3_aa: CASSPFRGMGNTEAFF; clone_size: -; v_call: TRBV14
cdr3_aa: CASSSMGLAVYNEQYF; clone_size: -; v_call: TRBV7-2
cdr3_aa: CASSLGGTGIFYEQYF; clone_size: -; v_call: TRBV7-9
cdr3_aa: CASSRTGGTFNEQFF; clone_size: -; v_call: TRBV6-2/TRBV6-3
cdr3_aa: CASSPPYSDRSYEQYF; clone_size: -; v_call: TRBV3-1/TRBV3-2
cdr3_aa: CASSLSFSGDYEQYF; clone_size: few; v_call: TRBV11-2
cdr3_aa: CASSMRGSYNEQFF; clone_size: -; v_call: TRBV7-2
cdr3_aa: CASSPSGPSGNEQFF; clone_size: -; v_call: TRBV7-3
cdr3_aa: CASSHDRTVEQFF; clone_size: -; v_call: TRBV4-3
cdr3_aa: CASSLGQQAEAFF; clone_size: -; v_call: TRBV7-6
cdr3_aa: CASSSWTGSGEQYF; clone_size: -; v_call: TRBV7-8
cdr3_aa: CASSLVWDTGLGTQYF; clone_size: -; v_call: TRBV7-2
cdr3_aa: CASSFVSGQETQYF; clone_size: -; v_call: TRBV7-9
cdr3_aa: CASSVQAGGHNEQFF; clone_size: few; v_call: TRBV6-4
cdr3_aa: CASSYPTGNYGYTF; clone_size: few; v_call: TRBV6-6
cdr3_aa: CASRGGRLSEQFF; clone_size: -; v_call: TRBV11-2
cdr3_aa: CASSPPPMTGGDTEAFF; clone_size: -; v_call: TRBV7-9
cdr3_aa: CASSSVTQVLSYEQYF; clone_size: -; v_call: TRBV7-9
cdr3_aa: CASSSGGRGADTQYF; clone_size: many; v_call: TRBV7-2
cdr3_aa: CASSSGQGGDNSPLHF; clone_size: -; v_call: TRBV7-9
cdr3_aa: CASSPSSRQGGSPLHF; clone_size: -; v_call: TRBV2
cdr3_aa: CASSLWGTSGSSYEQYF; clone_size: few; v_call: TRBV28
cdr3_aa: CATSDGSYEQYF; clone_size: -; v_call: TRBV24-1
cdr3_aa: CASSLVSRRERETQYF; clone_size: few; v_call: TRBV7-6
cdr3_aa: CASSRDRVETQYF; clone_size: -; v_call: TRBV2
cdr3_aa: CASSQNTGLVPYEQYF; clone_size: -; v_call: TRBV4-2
cdr3_aa: CATSRDKAGGSSGNTIYF; clone_size: few; v_call: TRBV15
cdr3_aa: CASSGGLAVNTGELFF; clone_size: few; v_call: TRBV5-1
cdr3_aa: CASSSRQGYTGELFF; clone_size: few; v_call: TRBV9
cdr3_aa: CSVERDRGLNEQFF; clone_size: -; v_call: TRBV29-1
cdr3_aa: CASSIRASGSYEQYF; clone_size: -; v_call: TRBV19
cdr3_aa: CASSVDPRGNEQFF; clone_size: -; v_call: TRBV9
cdr3_aa: CASRVGQGDSYNEQFF; clone_size: -; v_call: TRBV28
cdr3_aa: CATTDRLNQPQHF; clone_size: few; v_call: TRBV6-6
cdr3_aa: CASSRKTSGRAYEQYF; clone_size: -; v_call: TRBV5-4
cdr3_aa: CATSDPRTSGYQETQYF; clone_size: -; v_call: TRBV24-1
cdr3_aa: CSASQGGQTQYF; clone_size: -; v_call: TRBV20-1
cdr3_aa: CASSLGGGRINTEAFF; clone_size: -; v_call: TRBV5-4
cdr3_aa: CASSFEVVSEKLFF; clone_size: -; v_call: TRBV28
cdr3_aa: CSGGTENTQYF; clone_size: -; v_call: TRBV29-1
cdr3_aa: CATSRGTSGSSQFF; clone_size: -; v_call: TRBV15
cdr3_aa: CASSTQSGGLSYEQYF; clone_size: -; v_call: TRBV6-6